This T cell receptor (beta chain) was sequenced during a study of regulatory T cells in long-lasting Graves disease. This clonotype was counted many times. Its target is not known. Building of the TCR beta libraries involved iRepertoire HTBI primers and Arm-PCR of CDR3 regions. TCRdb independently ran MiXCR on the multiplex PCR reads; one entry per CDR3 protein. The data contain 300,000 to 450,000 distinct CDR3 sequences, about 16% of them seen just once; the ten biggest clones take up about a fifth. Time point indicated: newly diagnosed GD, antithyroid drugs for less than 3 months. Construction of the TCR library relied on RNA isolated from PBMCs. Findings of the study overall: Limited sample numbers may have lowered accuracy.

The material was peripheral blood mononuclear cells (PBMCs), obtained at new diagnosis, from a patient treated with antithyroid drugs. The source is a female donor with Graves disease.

The CDR3 sequence is CASSELAVTGELFF. CDR3 nucleotide sequence: TGTGCCAGCAGTGAGCTAGCGGTCACCGGGGAGCTGTTTTTT. The V gene is TRBV7-2, the J gene TRBJ2-2, with 7 bases fitting TRBD2. V lost 6 bases, J lost 4 bases, and 5 bases stayed unmatched. Germline V gene lookup returns CDR1 SGHTA and CDR2 FQGNSA. There are 14 residues in the CDR3.